These 10 T cell receptor beta chains were all obtained from the same sample, sequenced in a study of tumor and adjacent non-tumor tissue in lung cancer. No cell sorting was done before RNA was extracted from the tissue. Distant lung tissue was collected more than 3 cm away from the tumor edge. TCRbeta libraries were built with three rounds of nested PCR, modified from ARM-PCR. One entry per CDR3 protein, called by TCRdb with MiXCR from the multiplex PCR reads. This table has 98,000 or so distinct CDR3 sequences, 80% appearing once. The sample was distant non-tumor lung tissue. Receptors originate from a man aged 55 to 70 with small cell lung cancer.

Worth noting for this clonotype: At one end, the junction sequence differs from germline, possibly due to a read error. The rearrangement uses TRBV6-2 or TRBV6-3 and TRBJ2-3; D call uncertain. Germline CDR1 MNHEY, CDR2 SVGEGT. The CDR3 totals 14 residues. CDR3 in DNA: TGTGCCAACAGTTATGGGGTAGCCACAGATACGCACTATTTT. Translated: CANSYGVATDTHYF.

Notes on this clonotype: This may arise from a read error, as a much more abundant clone is one base away. J is TRBJ2-1 and V is TRBV12-3 or TRBV12-4; 9 nucleotides line up with TRBD2. The CDR3 totals 15 residues. CDR3: CVSRTGLAAGNEQFF. CDR3 nucleotides: TGTGTCAGCAGAACGGGACTAGCAGCAGGAAATGAGCAGTTCTTC.

The V call is TRBV11-2, the J call TRBJ2-6; D uncertain. Trimming left V 7 bases short and J 0 bases short, with 7 bases between. The CDR3 sequence is 14 residues long. CDR1 is SGHAT, CDR2 FQNNGV, per germline. The CDR3 loop is CASNTISGANVLTF. The CDR3 DNA follows: TGTGCCAGCAATACTATCTCTGGGGCCAACGTCCTGACTTTC.

Regarding this clonotype: A junction end diverges from the germline sequence, so it may reflect a read error. The J gene is TRBJ2-5, the V gene TRBV6-2 or TRBV6-3, with D possibly matching TRBD2 (5 bases). The germline gives CDR1 MNHEY, CDR2 SVGEGT. CDR3 length equals 14 residues. The CDR3 coding sequence is TGTGTCAGCGGTTACGCCGGAGATCCAGAGACCCAGTACTTC. This encodes CVSGYAGDPETQYF.

This clonotype has a count of ten or more. The rearrangement joins TRBV12-3 or TRBV12-4 to TRBJ2-1; D gene uncertain. Trimming took off 3 bases at V and 8 bases at J, with 5 bases between the two ends. The CDR3 is made up of 11 amino acids. The CDR3 nucleotides read TGTGCCAGCAGTTTTTTCGATGAGCAGTTCTTC. It yields the protein CASSFFDEQFF.

In regard to this clonotype: Since the CDR3 does not end with the conserved phenylalanine or tryptophan, this likely comes from a read error. V and J are TRBV29-1 and TRBJ2-7; possibly TRBD1 for D (6 bases). This CDR3 spans 12 amino acids. Germline-derived CDR1 and CDR2 are SQVTM and ANQGSEA. V was pared by 8 bases and J by 3 bases, with 14 bases between. The CDR3 sequence is CSTRDTFYEQYS. CDR3 nucleotide sequence: TGCAGCACCCGGGACACCTTCTACGAGCAGTACTCC.

As to this clonotype: Germline and junction disagree at one end, which may indicate a read error. The genes are TRBV12-3 or TRBV12-4 and TRBJ2-3; D perhaps matches TRBD2 (6 bases). The CDR3 loop spans 15 amino acids. CDR3 sequence reads: CASSFYVGGADTQYF. The CDR3 DNA reads TGTGCCAGCAGTTTCTATGTCGGGGGAGCAGATACACAGTATTTT.

Remarks on this clonotype: A read error may produce the germline difference seen at one junction end. V is TRBV29-1 and J is TRBJ2-1; TRBD2 aligns across 7 bases. Germline CDR1 and CDR2: SQVTM and ANQGSEA. The CDR3 runs to 15 residues. CDR3 region: CSGAPLRGYSNEQFF. The CDR3 DNA is TGTAGTGGAGCCCCGTTGCGGGGGTATTCCAATGAGCAGTTCTTC.

The rearrangement uses TRBV11-3 and TRBJ2-7, with a possible D match to TRBD1 (6 bases). The germline V gene encodes CDR1 SGHNT and CDR2 YENEEA. CDR3 length: 15 amino acids. V was shortened by 1 base and J by 4 bases, with 14 bases between the two germline ends. The CDR3 here is CASSLGQVAPYEQYF. The CDR3 nucleotides are TGTGCCAGCAGCTTAGGACAGGTGGCACCATACGAGCAGTACTTC.

As regards this clonotype: At one end the junction does not follow the germline gene, possibly because of a read error. The V and J genes are TRBV11-3 and TRBJ2-2, with D perhaps TRBD2 (6 bases). CDR1 is SGHNT and CDR2 is YENEEA in the germline V gene. The CDR3 length is 15 residues. The CDR3 protein is CTSSYGSGGAGELFF. The DNA of the CDR3 is TGTACCAGCAGCTACGGTAGCGGAGGGGCCGGGGAGCTGTTTTTT.